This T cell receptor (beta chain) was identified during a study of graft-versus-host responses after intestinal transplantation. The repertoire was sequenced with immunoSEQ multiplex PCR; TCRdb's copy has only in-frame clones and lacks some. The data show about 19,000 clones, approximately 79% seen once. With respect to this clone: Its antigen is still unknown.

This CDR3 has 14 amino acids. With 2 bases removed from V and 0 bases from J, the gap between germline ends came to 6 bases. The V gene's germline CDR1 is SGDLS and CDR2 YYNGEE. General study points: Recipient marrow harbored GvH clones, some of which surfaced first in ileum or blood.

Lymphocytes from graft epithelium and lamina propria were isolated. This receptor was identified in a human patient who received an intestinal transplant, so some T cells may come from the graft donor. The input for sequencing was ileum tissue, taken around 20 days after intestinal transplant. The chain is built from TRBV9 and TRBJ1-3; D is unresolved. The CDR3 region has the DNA TGTGCCAGCAGCGTCTACAGCTCTGGAAACACCATATATTTT. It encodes CASSVYSSGNTIYF.